Included here is one T cell receptor (beta chain) sequence, with context. Its antigen is as yet unknown. With around 520 ng total RNA as template and a constant-region primer, TCR beta cDNA was made. Slightly modified ARM-PCR with three nested multiplex PCR rounds yielded TCR beta libraries. TRBV1-TRBV30 forward primers paired with a C-beta reverse primer drove the first two PCR rounds, approximately 11 cycles each. From the multiplex PCR reads, TCRdb called clonotypes with MiXCR, one entry per CDR3 protein. This sample carries about 97,000 distinct CDR3 sequences, 55% to 80% of them seen once, and the ten largest clones take around 12%. V was clipped by 5 bases and J by 6 bases, with 17 bases between them. The germline V gene has CDR1 LGHDT and CDR2 YNNKEL (reference sequence). The CDR3 totals 16 residues. Joint extraction of RNA and DNA used roughly 20-32 mg of bulk tissue that was unsorted. There were only treatment-naive patients, all with chronic HBV infection.

The sample belongs to a study of tumor-infiltrating lymphocytes in primary liver carcinoma. Study summary: Aged between 30 and 69 years, the patients were men and women. General observations from the study: Relative to tumor region pairs, the tumor-adjacent and tumor-blood pairs showed overlap that was lower.

Sequencing input: liver tumor tissue from sampling region 2. Subset meaning: tumor region T2, inferior pole. The clonotype originates from a woman aged 60-75 years with primary liver carcinoma and hepatitis B virus infection. The rearrangement uses TRBV3-1 and TRBJ1-6; D is possibly TRBD1 (5 bases). The CDR3 sequence is CASSSGTALINSPLHF. The CDR3 nucleotides are TGTGCCAGCAGCTCAGGGACGGCTTTAATTAATTCACCCCTCCACTTT.